The clone carrying this T cell receptor beta chain was recorded a few times. This specimen belongs to a study of immune characterization of retroperitoneal liposarcoma. This CDR3 contains 15 residues. The germline V gene has CDR1 MNHNS and CDR2 SASEGT. V was clipped by 4 bases and J by 6 bases; unmatched bases: 11. TCRdb redid the calling of the PCR reads with MiXCR, one entry per CDR3 protein. The sample yields some 4,000 distinct CDR3 sequences, under 45% seen once. The source is a male donor with retroperitoneal liposarcoma. Sequenced input: tumor tissue. The chain links TRBV6-1 to TRBJ1-1; the match to TRBD1 covers 7 bases. Written as DNA, the CDR3 is TGTGCCAGCAGTGTCACCGGGACAGCGAGGGCTGAAGCTTTCTTT. Translation: CASSVTGTARAEAFF.